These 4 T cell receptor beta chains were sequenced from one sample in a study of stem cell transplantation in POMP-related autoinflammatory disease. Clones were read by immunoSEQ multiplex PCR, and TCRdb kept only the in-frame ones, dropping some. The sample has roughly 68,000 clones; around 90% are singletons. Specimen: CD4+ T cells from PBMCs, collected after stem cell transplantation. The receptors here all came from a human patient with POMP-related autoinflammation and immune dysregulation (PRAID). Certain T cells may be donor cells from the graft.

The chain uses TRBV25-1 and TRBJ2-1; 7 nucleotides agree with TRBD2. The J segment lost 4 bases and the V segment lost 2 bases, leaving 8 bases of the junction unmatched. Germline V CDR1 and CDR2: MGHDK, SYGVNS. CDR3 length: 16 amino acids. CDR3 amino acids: CASSEAWGGVYNEQFF. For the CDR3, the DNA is TGTGCCAGCAGTGAAGCCTGGGGGGGGGTATACAATGAGCAGTTCTTC.

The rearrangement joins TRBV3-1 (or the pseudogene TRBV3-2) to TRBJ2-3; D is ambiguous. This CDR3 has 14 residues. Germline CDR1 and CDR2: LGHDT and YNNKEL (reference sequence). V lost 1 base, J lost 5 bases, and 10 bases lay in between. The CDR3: CASSQGFGGDTQYF. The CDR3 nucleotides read TGTGCCAGCAGCCAAGGTTTTGGCGGAGATACGCAGTATTTT.

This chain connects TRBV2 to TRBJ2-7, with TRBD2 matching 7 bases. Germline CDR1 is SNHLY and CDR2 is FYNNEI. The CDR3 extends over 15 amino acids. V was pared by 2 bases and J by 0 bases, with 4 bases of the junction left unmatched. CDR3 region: CASSERRGSSYEQYF. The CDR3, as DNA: TGTGCCAGCAGTGAACGGCGGGGGAGCTCCTACGAGCAGTACTTC.

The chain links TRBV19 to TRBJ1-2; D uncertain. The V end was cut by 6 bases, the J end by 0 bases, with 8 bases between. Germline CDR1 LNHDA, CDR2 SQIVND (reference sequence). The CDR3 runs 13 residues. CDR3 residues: CASSLGTNYGYTF. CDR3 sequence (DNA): TGTGCCAGTAGCCTCGGGACTAACTATGGCTACACCTTC.